The 11 T cell receptor beta chains reported below all come from one sample, sequenced in a study of neurological immune-mediated disorders. Time point given: longitudinal time-point 1 (baseline). One entry per CDR3 protein, called by TCRdb with MiXCR from the 5' RACE reads. Counted here are tens of thousands of distinct CDR3 sequences, roughly 10% occurring once; the ten biggest clones make up less than 8%. The sequenced material came from PBMCs. All receptors come from a male donor with HTLV-1-associated myelopathy (HAM/TSP).

This clonotype showed up many times. The rearrangement uses TRBV3-1 and TRBJ1-5, with D uncertain. This CDR3 has 14 residues. Germline CDR1 reads LGHDT; CDR2 reads YNNKEL (reference sequence). V was shortened by 1 base and J by 6 bases, with 10 bases between the two germline ends. The CDR3 spells CASSQVHGIQPQHF. CDR3 coding DNA: TGTGCCAGCAGCCAAGTCCATGGGATTCAGCCCCAGCATTTT. Supplemented by reference TRBV3-1 and TRBJ1-5, the full variable domain reads DTAVSQTPKYLVTQMGNDKSIKCEQNLGHDTMYWYKQDSKKFLKIMFSYNNKELIINETVPNRFSPKSPDKAHLNLHINSLELGDSAVYFCASSQVHGIQPQHFGDGTRLSIL.

At least ten counts were recorded for this clonotype. V usage is TRBV28 and J usage is TRBJ2-2; 11 bases align to TRBD1. V was pared by 7 bases and J by 6 bases, with 7 bases of the junction left unmatched. This CDR3 has 15 amino acids. Germline V gives CDR1 MDHEN, CDR2 SYDVKM. In DNA, the CDR3 is TGTGCCAGCAAGACGGGGGGACAGGGGGCCGGGGAGCTGTTTTTT. Amino acid sequence: CASKTGGQGAGELFF. The entire variable domain, with the rest obtained from reference TRBV28 and TRBJ2-2, is as follows: DVKVTQSSRYLVKRTGEKVFLECVQDMDHENMFWYRQDPGLGLRLIYFSYDVKMKEKGDIPEGYSVSREKKERFSLILESASTNQTSMYLCASKTGGQGAGELFFGEGSRLTVL.

To note about this clonotype: An end of the junction does not agree with germline; a read error may underlie this. The J gene is TRBJ1-2, the V gene TRBV24-1; 9 bases map to TRBD1. The germline CDR1 and CDR2 sequences are KGHDR and SFDVKD. The CDR3 is made up of 15 amino acids. The CDR3 sequence: CATSDGGGQGESYTF. The CDR3 DNA reads TGTGCCACCAGTGACGGAGGGGGACAGGGTGAAAGCTATACCTTC.

In this sample, this clonotype turned up many times. This rearrangement joins TRBV20-1 to TRBJ1-6, with D perhaps matching TRBD1 (6 bases). V was cut by 0 bases and J by 9 bases, with 15 bases left in between. Germline-derived CDR1 and CDR2 are DFQATT and SNEGSKA (reference sequence). The CDR3 extends over 15 amino acids. For the CDR3, the DNA is TGCAGTGCTAGAGATCCGGGGGGCGCTGCTTCACCCCTCCACTTT. Protein: CSARDPGGAASPLHF.

Many counts were recorded for this clonotype. The rearrangement links TRBV10-3 to TRBJ2-7; 9 bases are shared with TRBD1. The CDR3 consists of 15 residues. Trimming cost V 3 bases and J 2 bases; bases outside gene matches: 5. Germline-derived CDR1 and CDR2 are ENHRY and SYGVKD. CDR3 coding DNA: TGTGCCATCAGTGAAGGGGGGACAGGGACCTACGAGCAGTACTTC. Amino acid sequence: CAISEGGTGTYEQYF.

At least ten counts were recorded for this clonotype. V usage is TRBV20-1 and J usage is TRBJ2-2; perhaps TRBD2 as D (5 bases). V dropped 3 bases and J dropped 6 bases, with 11 bases sitting between them. Per germline, CDR1 DFQATT and CDR2 SNEGSKA (reference sequence). CDR3 length equals 13 residues. This chain's CDR3 is CSASVGIPGELFF. The CDR3 DNA sequence: TGCAGTGCTAGTGTCGGGATACCCGGGGAGCTGTTTTTT.

This clonotype has a count of ten or more. The chain employs TRBV20-1 and TRBJ2-1; D gene uncertain. The CDR3 runs 13 residues. V was cut by 1 base and J by 8 bases, with 12 bases left in between. Germline V gene data show CDR1 as DFQATT and CDR2 as SNEGSKA (reference sequence). CDR3 amino acids: CSARGGAQYEQFF. For the CDR3, the DNA is TGCAGTGCTAGAGGCGGCGCCCAATATGAGCAGTTCTTC.

This clonotype was counted ten times or more. This chain joins TRBV20-1 and TRBJ2-7; possible D gene TRBD1, 5 bases. There are 15 residues in the CDR3. Germline V gene data show CDR1 as DFQATT and CDR2 as SNEGSKA (reference sequence). The V gene lost 6 bases and the J gene lost 2 bases, with 20 bases spanning the gap. CDR3 amino acids: CSAGDWTTTPYEQYF. In nucleotides, the CDR3 is TGCAGTGCCGGTGACTGGACAACAACTCCCTACGAGCAGTACTTC.

This clonotype turned up a few times. The chain recombines TRBV5-1 with TRBJ1-1, with D uncertain. Trimming removed 0 bases at V and 0 bases at J, with 9 bases between. The length of the CDR3 is 15 residues. The germline gives CDR1 SGHRS, CDR2 YFSETQ. CDR3 residues: CASSLDPALNTEAFF. The CDR3 DNA sequence: TGCGCCAGCAGCTTGGACCCAGCTTTGAACACTGAAGCTTTCTTT.

This clonotype was found many times. V usage is TRBV5-6 and J usage is TRBJ2-7, with TRBD2 matching 8 bases. Germline CDR1 SGHDT, CDR2 YYEEEE. This CDR3 is built from 15 residues. V lost 0 bases to trimming and J lost 4 bases; unmatched junction nucleotides: 6. The CDR3 sequence: CASSLGAGGWYEQYF. The DNA of the CDR3 is TGTGCCAGCAGCTTGGGCGCGGGGGGTTGGTACGAGCAGTACTTC.

Many counts were recorded for this clonotype. The V and J genes are TRBV20-1 and TRBJ1-1, with D maybe TRBD1 (5 bases). Trimming shortened V by 0 bases and J by 1 base, and 15 bases separated the two germline ends. Looked up from germline, CDR1 is DFQATT and CDR2 is SNEGSKA (reference sequence). The CDR3 is 16 amino acids. The CDR3 DNA sequence: TGCAGTGCTAGAGATCGAGCAGGGACCGGGAACACTGAAGCTTTCTTT. Translation gives CSARDRAGTGNTEAFF.